This TCR beta chain was identified in a study of cytomegalovirus exposure and HLA in healthy donors. The study's findings and limits: Earlier analysis looked at TCR beta V segments, and most were productive about 90% or about 30% of the time. Association of a missense DCLRE1C variant with TCR beta V- and J-gene trimming was reported in a later analysis. The authors later found TCR association rates varying by HLA locus, with DRB1 most and HLA-C fewest.

Comments on this clone: Its antigen is as yet unknown.

Germline CDR1 and CDR2: SGDLS and YYNGEE. This CDR3 spans 13 amino acids. Trimming removed 0 bases at V and 6 bases at J, with 9 bases between. The primer mix had 60 Vbeta and 13 Jbeta primers. Measured with immunoSEQ multiplex PCR; TCRdb has only the in-frame clones, and not every one. The top ten hold approximately 7% of the sample, which has some 170,000 clones, around 80% seen once. The V call is TRBV9, the J call TRBJ1-2; a possible D gene is TRBD1 (5 bases). This sequence originates from a woman younger than 45 in good health and CMV-seropositive. The sequenced sample was PBMCs. In DNA form, the CDR3 reads TGTGCCAGCAGCGTAGGGGCGGACAATGGCTACACCTTC. Translating it yields CASSVGADNGYTF.